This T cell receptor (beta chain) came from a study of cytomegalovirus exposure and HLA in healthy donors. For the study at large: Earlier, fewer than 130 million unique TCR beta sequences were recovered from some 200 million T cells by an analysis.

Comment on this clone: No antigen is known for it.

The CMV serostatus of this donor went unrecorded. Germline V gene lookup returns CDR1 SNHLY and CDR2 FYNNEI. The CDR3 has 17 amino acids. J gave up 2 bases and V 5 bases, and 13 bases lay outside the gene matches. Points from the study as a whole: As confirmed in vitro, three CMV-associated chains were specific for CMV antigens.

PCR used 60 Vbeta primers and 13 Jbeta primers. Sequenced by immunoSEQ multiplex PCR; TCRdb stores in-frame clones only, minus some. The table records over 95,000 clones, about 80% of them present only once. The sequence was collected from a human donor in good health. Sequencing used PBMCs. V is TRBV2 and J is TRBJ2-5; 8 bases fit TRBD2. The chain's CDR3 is CASSPRGGVGGQETQYF. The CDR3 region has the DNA TGTGCCAGCAGTCCCCGGGGGGGGGTTGGGGGACAAGAGACCCAGTACTTC.